This T cell receptor beta chain was identified during a study of B cell selection in AIRE deficiency. Overall study findings and caveats: Only about 9.3% of a few thousand shared Treg sequences were patient-specific; 31.6% healthy-specific.

Conventional CD4 T cells were sorted as CD4+CD127+ cells. The data were produced by immunoSEQ multiplex PCR, yet TCRdb's version contains in-frame clones alone and is incomplete. This table has 23,000 or so clones, roughly 96% appearing once. Trimming took 0 bases from V and 4 from J; bases not matched to a gene: 3. The CDR3 covers 16 residues. Per germline, CDR1 MNHEY and CDR2 SVGAGI. This clone was observed a single time. Its antigen is not identified. This TCR was recovered from a human donor in good health. The gene calls are TRBV6-5 and TRBJ2-2, with 9 bases lining up with TRBD1. Sequenced input: CD4+CD127+ conventional T cells sorted from PBMCs. Here the CDR3 reads CASSYSGQGVTGELFF. In DNA, the CDR3 is TGTGCCAGCAGTTACTCGGGACAGGGAGTCACCGGGGAGCTGTTTTTT.